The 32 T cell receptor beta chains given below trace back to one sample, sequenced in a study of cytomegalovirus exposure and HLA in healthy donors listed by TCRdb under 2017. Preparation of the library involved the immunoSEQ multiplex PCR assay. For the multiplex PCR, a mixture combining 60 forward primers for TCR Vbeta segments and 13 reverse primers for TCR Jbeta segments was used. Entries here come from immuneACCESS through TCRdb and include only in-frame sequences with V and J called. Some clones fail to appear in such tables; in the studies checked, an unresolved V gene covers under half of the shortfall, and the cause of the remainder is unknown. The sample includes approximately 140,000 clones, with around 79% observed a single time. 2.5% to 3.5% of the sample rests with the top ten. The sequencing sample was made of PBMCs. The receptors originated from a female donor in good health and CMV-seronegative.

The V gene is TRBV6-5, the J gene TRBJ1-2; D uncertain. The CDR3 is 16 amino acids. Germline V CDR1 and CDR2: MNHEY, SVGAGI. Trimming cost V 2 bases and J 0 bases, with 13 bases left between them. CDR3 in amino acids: CASSYDRSLANYGYTF. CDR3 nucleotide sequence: TGTGCCAGCAGTTACGACCGGTCGCTAGCTAACTATGGCTACACCTTC.

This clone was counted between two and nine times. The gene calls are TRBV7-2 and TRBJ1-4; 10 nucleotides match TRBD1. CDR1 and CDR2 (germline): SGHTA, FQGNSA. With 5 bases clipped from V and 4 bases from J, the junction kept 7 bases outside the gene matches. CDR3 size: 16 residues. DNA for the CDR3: TGTGCCAGCAGCATGGGGGACAGGGGTATTAATGAAAAACTGTTTTTT. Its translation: CASSMGDRGINEKLFF.

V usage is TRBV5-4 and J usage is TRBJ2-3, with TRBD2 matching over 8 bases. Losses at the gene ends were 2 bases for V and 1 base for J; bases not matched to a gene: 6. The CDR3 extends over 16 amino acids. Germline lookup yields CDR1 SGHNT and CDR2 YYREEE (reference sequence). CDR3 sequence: CASSLQRELGTDTQYF. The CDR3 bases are TGTGCCAGCAGCTTACAGCGGGAGCTGGGCACAGATACGCAGTATTTT.

The CDR3: CAISESVQNTGELFF. DNA of the CDR3: TGTGCCATCAGTGAGTCTGTACAGAACACCGGGGAGCTGTTTTTT. J is TRBJ2-2 and V is TRBV10-3, with unresolved D. The V gene's germline CDR1 is ENHRY and CDR2 SYGVKD. V lost 0 bases and J 1 base, leaving 6 bases between the germline ends. This CDR3 has 15 residues.

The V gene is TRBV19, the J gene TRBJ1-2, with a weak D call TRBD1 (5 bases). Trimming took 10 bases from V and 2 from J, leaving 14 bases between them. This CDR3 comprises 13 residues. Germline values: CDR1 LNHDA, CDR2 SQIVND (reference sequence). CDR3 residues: CATTPSGNYGYTF. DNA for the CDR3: TGTGCCACCACCCCTTCAGGGAACTATGGCTACACCTTC.

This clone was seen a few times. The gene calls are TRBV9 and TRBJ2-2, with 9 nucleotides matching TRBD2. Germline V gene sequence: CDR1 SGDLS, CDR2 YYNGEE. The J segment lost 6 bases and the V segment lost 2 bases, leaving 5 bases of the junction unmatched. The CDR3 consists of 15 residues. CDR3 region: CASSVGGGAPGELFF. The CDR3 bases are TGTGCCAGCAGCGTTGGCGGGGGGGCCCCCGGGGAGCTGTTTTTT. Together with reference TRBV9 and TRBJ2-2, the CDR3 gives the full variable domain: DSGVTQTPKHLITATGQRVTLRCSPRSGDLSVYWYQQSLDQGLQFLIQYYNGEERAKGNILERFSAQQFPDLHSELNLSSLELGDSALYFCASSVGGGAPGELFFGEGSRLTVL.

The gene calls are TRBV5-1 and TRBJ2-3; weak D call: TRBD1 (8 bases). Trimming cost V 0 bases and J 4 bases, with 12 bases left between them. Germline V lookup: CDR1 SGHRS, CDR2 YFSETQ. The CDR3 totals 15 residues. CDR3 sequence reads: CASSLDTGGADTQYF. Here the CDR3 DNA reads TGCGCCAGCAGCTTGGATACAGGGGGGGCAGATACGCAGTATTTT. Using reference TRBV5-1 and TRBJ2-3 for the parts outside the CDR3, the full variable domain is KAGVTQTPRYLIKTRGQQVTLSCSPISGHRSVSWYQQTPGQGLQFLFEYFSETQRNKGNFPGRFSGRQFSNSRSEMNVSTLELGDSALYLCASSLDTGGADTQYFGPGTRLTVL.

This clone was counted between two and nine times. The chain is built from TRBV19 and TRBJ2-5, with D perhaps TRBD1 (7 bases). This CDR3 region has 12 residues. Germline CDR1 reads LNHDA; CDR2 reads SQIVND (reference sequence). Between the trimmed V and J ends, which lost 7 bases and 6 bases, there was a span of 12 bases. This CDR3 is CASNGGGKTQYF. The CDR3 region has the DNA TGTGCCAGTAATGGAGGGGGCAAGACCCAGTACTTC.

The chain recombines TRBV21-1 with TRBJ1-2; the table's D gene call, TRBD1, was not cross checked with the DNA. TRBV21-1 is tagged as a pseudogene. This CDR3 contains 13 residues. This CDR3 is CARRQALNYGYTF. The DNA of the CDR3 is TGTGCCCGAAGACAGGCACTTAACTATGGCTACACCTTC.

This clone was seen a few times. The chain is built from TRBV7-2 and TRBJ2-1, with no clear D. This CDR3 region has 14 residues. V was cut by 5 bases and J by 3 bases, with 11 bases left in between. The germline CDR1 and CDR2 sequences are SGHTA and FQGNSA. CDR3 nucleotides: TGTGCCAGCAGCAAGCCGACTCACTACAATGAGCAGTTCTTC. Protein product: CASSKPTHYNEQFF.

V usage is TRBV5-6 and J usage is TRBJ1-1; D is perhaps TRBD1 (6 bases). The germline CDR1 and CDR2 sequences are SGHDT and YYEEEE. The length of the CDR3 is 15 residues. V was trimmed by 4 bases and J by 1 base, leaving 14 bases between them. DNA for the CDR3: TGTGCCAGCAGCATTGTGGACAGTAAGAACACTGAAGCTTTCTTT. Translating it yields CASSIVDSKNTEAFF.

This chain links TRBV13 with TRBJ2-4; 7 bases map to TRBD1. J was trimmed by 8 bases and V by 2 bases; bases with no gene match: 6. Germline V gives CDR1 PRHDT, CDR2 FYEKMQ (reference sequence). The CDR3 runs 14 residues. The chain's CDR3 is CASSLKQGIDIQYF. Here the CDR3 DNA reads TGTGCCAGCAGCTTAAAACAGGGGATCGACATTCAGTACTTC.

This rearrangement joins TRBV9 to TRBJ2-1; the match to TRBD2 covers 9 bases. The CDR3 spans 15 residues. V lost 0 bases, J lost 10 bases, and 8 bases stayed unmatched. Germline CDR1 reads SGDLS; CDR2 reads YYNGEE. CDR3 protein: CASSVVASGMGEQFF. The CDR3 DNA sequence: TGTGCCAGCAGCGTAGTGGCTAGCGGGATGGGGGAGCAGTTCTTC.

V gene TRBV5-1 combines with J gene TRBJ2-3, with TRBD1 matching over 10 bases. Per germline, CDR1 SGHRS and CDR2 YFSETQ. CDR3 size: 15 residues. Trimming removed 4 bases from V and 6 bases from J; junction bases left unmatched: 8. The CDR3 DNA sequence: TGCGCCAGCAGCGTGTCCGGGACAGGGGTCGATACGCAGTATTTT. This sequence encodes CASSVSGTGVDTQYF.

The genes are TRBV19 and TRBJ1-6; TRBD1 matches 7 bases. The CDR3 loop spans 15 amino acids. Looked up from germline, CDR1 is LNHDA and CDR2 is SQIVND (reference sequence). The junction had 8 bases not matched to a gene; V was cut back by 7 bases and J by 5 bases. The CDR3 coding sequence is TGTGCCAGTAAGGTGGGACAGCCCGATAATTCACCCCTCCACTTT. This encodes CASKVGQPDNSPLHF.

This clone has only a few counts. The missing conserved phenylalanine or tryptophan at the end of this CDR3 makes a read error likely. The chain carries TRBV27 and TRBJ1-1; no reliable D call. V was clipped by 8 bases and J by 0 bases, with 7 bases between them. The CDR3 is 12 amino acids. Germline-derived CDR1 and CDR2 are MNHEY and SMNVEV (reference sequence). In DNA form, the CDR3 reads TGTGCCAGCCCTGGACTGAACACTGAAGCTTTCGTT. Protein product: CASPGLNTEAFV.

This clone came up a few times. CDR3 loop: CASSQTPTGNTEAFF. Here the CDR3 DNA reads TGCGCCAGCAGCCAAACCCCTACGGGGAACACTGAAGCTTTCTTT. The gene calls are TRBV4-3 and TRBJ1-1; D gene ambiguous. V was clipped by 2 bases and J by 1 base, with 11 bases between them. The CDR3 covers 15 residues. Germline CDR1 is LGHNA and CDR2 is YSLEER.

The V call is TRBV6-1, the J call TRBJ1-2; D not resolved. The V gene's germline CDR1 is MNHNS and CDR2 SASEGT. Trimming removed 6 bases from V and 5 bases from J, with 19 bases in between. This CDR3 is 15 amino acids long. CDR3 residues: CASSPGGWATYGYTF. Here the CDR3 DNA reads TGTGCCAGCAGCCCAGGAGGCTGGGCTACATATGGCTACACCTTC.

CDR3 region: CASSPQRGGTWNTGELFF. The CDR3 DNA reads as TGTGCCAGTAGTCCTCAGCGGGGGGGAACATGGAACACCGGGGAGCTGTTTTTT. The chain combines TRBV19 with TRBJ2-2, with 10 bases fitting TRBD2. CDR1 LNHDA and CDR2 SQIVND come from the germline V gene (reference sequence). V trimming: 5 bases; J trimming: 1 base; junction bases outside the gene matches: 10. This CDR3 region has 18 residues.

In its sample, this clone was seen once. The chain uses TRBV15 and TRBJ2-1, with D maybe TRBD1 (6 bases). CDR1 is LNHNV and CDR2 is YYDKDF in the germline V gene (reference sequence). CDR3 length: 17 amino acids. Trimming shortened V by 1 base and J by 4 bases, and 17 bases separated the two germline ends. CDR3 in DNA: TGTGCCACCAGCAGAGTATTGGGCAGGGGCATATACAATGAGCAGTTCTTC. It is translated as CATSRVLGRGIYNEQFF. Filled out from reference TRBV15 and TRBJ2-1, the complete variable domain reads DAMVIQNPRYQVTQFGKPVTLSCSQTLNHNVMYWYQQKSSQAPKLLFHYYDKDFNNEADTPDNFQSRRPNTSFCFLDIRSPGLGDTAMYLCATSRVLGRGIYNEQFFGPGTRLTVL.

CDR3 DNA sequence: TGTGCCAGCAGCGGGGGGGGCACCGGACTGCATACCTTC. Its protein is CASSGGGTGLHTF. The gene calls are TRBV7-2 and TRBJ1-2, with D perhaps TRBD1 (6 bases). Per the germline V gene, CDR1 is SGHTA and CDR2 is FQGNSA. The CDR3 has 13 amino acids. V dropped 5 bases and J dropped 14 bases, with 21 bases sitting between them.

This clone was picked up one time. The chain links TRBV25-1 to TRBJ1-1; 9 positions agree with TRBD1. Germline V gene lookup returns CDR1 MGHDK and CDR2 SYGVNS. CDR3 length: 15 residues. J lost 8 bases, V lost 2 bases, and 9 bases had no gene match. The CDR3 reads CASSEPGTGSSEAFF. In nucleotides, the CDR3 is TGTGCCAGCAGTGAACCCGGGACAGGGTCCAGCGAAGCTTTCTTT.

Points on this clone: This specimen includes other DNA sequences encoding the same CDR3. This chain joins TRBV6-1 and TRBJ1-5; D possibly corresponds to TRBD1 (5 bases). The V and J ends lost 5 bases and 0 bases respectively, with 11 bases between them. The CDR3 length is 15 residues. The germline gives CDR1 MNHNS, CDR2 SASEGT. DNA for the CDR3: TGTGCCAGCAGTTCCCAGGGTTATAGCAATCAGCCCCAGCATTTT. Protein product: CASSSQGYSNQPQHF.

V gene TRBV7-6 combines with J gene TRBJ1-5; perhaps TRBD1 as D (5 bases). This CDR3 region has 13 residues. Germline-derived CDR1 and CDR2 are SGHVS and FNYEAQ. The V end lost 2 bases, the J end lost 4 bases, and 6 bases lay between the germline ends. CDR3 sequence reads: CASSLRGNQPQHF. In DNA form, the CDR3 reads TGTGCCAGCAGCTTAAGGGGAAATCAGCCCCAGCATTTT.

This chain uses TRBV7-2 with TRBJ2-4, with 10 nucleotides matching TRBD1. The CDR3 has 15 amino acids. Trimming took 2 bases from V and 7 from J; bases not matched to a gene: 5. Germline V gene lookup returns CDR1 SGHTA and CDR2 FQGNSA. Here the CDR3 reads CASSLSLDRGNIQYF. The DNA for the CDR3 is TGTGCCAGCAGCTTATCATTGGACAGGGGGAACATTCAGTACTTC.

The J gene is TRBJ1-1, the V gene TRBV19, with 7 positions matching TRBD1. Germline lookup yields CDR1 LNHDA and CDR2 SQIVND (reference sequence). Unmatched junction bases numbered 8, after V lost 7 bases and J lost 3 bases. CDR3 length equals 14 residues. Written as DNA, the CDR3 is TGTGCCAGTATGGACAGGTTTGTGGACACTGAAGCTTTCTTT. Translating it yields CASMDRFVDTEAFF.

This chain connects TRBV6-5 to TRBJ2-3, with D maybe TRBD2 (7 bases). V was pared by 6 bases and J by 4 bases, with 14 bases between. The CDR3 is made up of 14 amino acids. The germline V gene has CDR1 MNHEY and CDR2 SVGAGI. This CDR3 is CASREAGAPDTQYF. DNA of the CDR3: TGTGCCAGCAGGGAGGCGGGGGCCCCAGATACGCAGTATTTT.

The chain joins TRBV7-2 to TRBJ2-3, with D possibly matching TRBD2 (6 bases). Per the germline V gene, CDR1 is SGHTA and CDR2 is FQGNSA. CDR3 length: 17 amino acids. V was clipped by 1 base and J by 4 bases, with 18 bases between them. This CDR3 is CASSLGDFLEWPDTQYF. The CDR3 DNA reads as TGTGCCAGCAGCTTAGGGGACTTTCTCGAGTGGCCAGATACGCAGTATTTT.

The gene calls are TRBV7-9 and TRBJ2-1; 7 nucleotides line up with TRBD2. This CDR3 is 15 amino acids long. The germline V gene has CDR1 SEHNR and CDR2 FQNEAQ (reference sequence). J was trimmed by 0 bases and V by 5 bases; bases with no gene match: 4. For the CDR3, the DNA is TGTGCCAGCAGCCCTAGCGGCCTCTCCTACAATGAGCAGTTCTTC. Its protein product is CASSPSGLSYNEQFF.

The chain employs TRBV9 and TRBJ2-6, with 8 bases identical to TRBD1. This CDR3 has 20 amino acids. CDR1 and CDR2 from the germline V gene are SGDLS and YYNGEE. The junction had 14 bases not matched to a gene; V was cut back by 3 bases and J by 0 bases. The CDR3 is CASSAPGPGGPPSGANVLTF. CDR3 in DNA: TGTGCCAGCAGCGCGCCGGGCCCAGGGGGCCCCCCCTCTGGGGCCAACGTCCTGACTTTC. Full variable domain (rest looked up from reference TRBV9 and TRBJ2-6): DSGVTQTPKHLITATGQRVTLRCSPRSGDLSVYWYQQSLDQGLQFLIQYYNGEERAKGNILERFSAQQFPDLHSELNLSSLELGDSALYFCASSAPGPGGPPSGANVLTFGAGSRLTVL.

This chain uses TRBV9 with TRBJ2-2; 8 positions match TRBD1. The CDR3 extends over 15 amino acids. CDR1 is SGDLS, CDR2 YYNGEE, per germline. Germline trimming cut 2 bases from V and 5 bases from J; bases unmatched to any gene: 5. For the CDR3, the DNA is TGTGCCAGCAGCGTCGGACAGGGATGGACCGGGGAGCTGTTTTTT. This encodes CASSVGQGWTGELFF.

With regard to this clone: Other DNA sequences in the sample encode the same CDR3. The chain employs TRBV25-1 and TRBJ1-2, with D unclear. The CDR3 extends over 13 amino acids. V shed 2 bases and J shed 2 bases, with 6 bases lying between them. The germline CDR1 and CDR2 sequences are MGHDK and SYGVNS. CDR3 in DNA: TGTGCCAGCAGTGAAGGAGGGAACTATGGCTACACCTTC. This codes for CASSEGGNYGYTF.